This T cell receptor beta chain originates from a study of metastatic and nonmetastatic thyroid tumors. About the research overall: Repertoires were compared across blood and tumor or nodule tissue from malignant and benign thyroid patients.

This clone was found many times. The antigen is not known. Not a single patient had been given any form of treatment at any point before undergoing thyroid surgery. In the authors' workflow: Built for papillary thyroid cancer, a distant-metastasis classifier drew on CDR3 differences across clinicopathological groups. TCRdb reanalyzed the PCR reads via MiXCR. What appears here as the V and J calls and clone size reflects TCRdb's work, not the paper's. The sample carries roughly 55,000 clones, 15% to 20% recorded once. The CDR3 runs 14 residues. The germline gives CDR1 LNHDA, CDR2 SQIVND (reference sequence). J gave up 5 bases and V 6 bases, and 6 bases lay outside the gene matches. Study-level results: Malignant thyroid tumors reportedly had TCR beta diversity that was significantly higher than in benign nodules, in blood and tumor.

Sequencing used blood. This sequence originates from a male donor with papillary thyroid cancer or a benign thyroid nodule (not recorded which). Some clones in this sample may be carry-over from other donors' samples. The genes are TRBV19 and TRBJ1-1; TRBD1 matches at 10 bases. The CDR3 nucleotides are TGTGCCAGTAGACCGACAGGGGGCGTGACTGAAGCTTTCTTT. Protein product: CASRPTGGVTEAFF.